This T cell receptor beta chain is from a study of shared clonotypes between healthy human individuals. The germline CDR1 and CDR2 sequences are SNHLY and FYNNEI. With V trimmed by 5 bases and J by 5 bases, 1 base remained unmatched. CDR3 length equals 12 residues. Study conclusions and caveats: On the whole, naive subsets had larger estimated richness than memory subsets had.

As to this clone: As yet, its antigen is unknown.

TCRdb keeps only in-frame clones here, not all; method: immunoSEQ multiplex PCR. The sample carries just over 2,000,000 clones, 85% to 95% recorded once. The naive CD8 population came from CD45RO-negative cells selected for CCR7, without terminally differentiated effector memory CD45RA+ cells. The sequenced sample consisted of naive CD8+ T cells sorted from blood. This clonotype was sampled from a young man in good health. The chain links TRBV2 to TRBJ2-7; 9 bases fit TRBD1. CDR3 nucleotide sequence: TGTGCCAGCAGTCGGACAGGGGACGAGCAGTACTTC. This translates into CASSRTGDEQYF.